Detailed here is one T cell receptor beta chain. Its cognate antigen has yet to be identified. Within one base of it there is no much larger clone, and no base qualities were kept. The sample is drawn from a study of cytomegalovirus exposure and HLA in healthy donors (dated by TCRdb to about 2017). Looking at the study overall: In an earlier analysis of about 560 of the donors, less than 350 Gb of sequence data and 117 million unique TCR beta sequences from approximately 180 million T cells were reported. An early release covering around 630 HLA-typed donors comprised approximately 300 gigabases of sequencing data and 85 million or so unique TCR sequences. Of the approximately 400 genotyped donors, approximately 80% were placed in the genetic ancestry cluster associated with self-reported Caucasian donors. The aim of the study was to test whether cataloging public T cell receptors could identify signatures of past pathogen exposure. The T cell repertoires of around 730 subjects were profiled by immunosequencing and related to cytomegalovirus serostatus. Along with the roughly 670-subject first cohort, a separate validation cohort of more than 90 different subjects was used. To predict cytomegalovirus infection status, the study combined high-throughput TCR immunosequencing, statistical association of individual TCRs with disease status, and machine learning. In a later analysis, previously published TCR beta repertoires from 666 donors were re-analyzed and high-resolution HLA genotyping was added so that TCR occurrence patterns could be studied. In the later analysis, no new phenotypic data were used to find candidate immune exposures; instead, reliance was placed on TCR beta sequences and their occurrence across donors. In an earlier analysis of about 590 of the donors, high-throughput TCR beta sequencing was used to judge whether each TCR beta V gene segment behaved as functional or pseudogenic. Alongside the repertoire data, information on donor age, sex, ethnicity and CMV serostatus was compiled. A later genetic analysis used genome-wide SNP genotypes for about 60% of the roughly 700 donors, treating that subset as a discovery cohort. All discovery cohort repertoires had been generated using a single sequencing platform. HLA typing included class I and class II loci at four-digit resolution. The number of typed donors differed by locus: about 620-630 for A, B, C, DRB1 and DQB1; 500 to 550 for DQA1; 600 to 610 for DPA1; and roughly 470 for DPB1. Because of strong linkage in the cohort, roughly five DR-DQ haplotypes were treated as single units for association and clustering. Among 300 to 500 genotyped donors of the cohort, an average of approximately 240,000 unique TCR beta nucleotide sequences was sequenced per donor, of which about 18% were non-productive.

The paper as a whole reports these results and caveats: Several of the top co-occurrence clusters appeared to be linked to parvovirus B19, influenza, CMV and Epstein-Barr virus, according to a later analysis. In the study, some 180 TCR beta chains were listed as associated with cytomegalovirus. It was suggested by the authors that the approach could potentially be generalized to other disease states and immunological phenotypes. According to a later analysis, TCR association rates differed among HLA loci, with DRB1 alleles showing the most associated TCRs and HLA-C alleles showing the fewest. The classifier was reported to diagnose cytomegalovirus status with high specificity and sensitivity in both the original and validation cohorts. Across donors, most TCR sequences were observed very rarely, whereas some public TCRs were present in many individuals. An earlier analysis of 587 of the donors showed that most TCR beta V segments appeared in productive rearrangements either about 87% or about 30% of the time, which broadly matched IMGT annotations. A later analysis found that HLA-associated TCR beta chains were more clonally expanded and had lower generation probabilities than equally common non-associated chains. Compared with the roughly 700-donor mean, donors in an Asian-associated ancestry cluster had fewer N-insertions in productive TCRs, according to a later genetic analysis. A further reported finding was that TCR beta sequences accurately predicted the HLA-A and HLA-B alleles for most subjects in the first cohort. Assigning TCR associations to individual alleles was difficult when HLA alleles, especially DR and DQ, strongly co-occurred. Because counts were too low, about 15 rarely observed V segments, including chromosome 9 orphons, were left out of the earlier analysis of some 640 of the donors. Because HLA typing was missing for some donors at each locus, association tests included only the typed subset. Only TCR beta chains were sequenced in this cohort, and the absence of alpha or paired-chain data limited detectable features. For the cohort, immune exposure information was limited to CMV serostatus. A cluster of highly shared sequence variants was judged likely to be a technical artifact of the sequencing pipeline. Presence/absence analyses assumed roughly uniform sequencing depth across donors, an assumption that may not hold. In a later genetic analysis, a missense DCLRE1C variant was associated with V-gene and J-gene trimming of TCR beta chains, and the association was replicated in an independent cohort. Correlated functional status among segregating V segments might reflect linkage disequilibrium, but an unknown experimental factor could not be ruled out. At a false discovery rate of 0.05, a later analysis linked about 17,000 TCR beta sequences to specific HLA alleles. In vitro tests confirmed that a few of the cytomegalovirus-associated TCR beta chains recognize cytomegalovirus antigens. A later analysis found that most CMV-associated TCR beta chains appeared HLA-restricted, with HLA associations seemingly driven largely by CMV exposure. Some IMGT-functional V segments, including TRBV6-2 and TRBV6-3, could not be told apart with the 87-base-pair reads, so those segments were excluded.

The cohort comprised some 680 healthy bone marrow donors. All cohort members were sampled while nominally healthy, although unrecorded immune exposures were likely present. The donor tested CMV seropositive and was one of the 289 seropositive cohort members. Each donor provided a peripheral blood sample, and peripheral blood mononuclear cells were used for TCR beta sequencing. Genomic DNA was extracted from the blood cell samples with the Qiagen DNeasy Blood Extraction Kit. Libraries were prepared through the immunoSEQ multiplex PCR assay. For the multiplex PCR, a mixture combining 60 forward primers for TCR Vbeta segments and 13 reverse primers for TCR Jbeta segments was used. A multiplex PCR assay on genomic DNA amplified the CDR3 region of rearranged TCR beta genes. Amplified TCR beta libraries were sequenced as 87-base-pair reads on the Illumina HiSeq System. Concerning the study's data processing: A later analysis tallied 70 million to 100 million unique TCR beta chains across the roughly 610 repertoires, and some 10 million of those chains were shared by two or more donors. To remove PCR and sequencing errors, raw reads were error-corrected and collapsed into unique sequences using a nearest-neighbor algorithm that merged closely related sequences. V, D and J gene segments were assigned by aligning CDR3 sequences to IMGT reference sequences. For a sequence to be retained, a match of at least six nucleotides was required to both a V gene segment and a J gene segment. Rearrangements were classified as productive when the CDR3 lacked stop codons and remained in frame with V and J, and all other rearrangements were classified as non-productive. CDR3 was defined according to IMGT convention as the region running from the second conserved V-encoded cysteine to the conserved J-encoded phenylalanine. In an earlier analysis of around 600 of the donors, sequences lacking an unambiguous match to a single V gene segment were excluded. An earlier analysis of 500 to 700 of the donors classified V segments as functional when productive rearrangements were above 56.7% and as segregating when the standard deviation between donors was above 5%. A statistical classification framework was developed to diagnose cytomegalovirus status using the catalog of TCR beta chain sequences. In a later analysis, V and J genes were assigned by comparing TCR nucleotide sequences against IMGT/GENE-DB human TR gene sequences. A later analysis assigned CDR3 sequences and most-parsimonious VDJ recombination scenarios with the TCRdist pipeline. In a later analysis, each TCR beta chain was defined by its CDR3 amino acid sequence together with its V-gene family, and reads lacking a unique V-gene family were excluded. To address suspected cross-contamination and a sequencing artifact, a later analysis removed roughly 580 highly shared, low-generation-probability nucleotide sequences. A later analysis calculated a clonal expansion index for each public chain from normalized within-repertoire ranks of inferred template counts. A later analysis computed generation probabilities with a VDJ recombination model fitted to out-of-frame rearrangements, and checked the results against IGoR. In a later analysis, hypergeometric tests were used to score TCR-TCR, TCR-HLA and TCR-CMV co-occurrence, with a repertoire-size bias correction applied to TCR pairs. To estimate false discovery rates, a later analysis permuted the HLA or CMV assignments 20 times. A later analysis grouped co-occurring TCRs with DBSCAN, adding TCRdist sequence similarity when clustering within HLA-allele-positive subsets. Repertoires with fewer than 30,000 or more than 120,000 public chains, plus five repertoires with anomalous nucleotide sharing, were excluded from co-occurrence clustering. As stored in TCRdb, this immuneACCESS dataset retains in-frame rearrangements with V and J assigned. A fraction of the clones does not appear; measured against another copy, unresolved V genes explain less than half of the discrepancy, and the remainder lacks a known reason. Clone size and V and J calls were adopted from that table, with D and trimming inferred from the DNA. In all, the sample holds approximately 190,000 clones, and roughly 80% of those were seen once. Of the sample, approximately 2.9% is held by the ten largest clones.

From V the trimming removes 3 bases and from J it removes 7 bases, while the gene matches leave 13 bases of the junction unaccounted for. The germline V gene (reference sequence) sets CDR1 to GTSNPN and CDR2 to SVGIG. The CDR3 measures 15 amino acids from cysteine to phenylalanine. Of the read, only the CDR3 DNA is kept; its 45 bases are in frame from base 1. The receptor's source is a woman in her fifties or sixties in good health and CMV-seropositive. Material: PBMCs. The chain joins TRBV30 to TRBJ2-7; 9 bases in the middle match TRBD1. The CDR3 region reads CAWSPRDREIWEQYF. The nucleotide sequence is TGTGCCTGGAGCCCGCGGGACAGGGAAATTTGGGAGCAGTACTTC. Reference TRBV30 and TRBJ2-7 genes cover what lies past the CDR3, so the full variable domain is SQTIHQWPATLVQPVGSPLSLECTVEGTSNPNLYWYRQAAGRGLQLLFYSVGIGQISSEVPQNLSASRPQDRQFILSSKKLLLSDSGFYLCAWSPRDREIWEQYFGPGTRLTVT.